This T cell receptor (beta chain) was profiled in a study of blood T cells in healthy people across ages. General study points: It was found that TCR beta diversity correlated strongly with the percentage of naive T cells. The unknown donor CMV status may have confounded expanded clonotype changes.

Total RNA extracted from each sample amounted to at least 6 micrograms. The table lists this clonotype with many counts. Antigen: not known. With a J-beta primer mix and a sample-barcoded 5' primer, a second PCR ran 7 to 11 cycles. The template-switch adaptor, which had 12 random nucleotides, put a tag on each cDNA molecule. TCRdb processed the 5' RACE reads anew with MiXCR; each CDR3 protein has one entry. In the table there are roughly 1.6 million distinct CDR3 sequences, 30% to 40% of which are singletons. Sequencing was done on a sample of blood. This clonotype originated in a woman in her 30s in good health.

DNA for the CDR3: TGTGCCAGCTCACCCGGACAGGGTGCCGAGCAGTACTTC. Amino acid sequence: CASSPGQGAEQYF. The V and J genes are TRBV18 and TRBJ2-7; TRBD1 agrees at 8 bases. V shed 3 bases, J shed 6 bases, and the junction held 4 bases outside the gene matches. Germline V gene data show CDR1 as KGHSH and CDR2 as LQKENI. The CDR3 has 13 residues.